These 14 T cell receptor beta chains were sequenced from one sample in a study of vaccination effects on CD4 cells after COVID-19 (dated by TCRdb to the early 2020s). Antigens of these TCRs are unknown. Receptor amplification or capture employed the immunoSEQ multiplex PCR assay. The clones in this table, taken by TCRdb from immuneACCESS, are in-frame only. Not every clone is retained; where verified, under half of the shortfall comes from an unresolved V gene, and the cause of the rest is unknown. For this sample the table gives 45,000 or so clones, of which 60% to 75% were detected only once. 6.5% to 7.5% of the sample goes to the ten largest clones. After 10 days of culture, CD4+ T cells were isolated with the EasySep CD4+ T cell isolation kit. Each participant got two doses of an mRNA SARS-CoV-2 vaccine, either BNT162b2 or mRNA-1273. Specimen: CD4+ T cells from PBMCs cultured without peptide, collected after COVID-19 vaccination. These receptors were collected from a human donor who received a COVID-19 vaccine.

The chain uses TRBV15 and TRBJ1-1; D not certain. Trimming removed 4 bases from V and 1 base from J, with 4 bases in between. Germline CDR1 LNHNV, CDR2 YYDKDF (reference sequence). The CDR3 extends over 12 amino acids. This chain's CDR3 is CATSIQNTEAFF. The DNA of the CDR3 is TGTGCCACCAGCATTCAGAACACTGAAGCTTTCTTT.

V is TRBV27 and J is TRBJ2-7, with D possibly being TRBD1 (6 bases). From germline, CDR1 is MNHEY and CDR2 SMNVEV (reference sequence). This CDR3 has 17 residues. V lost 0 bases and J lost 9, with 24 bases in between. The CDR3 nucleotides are TGTGCCAGCAGTTTATCTGCACGTGCGCTGGGGGCTGGTGCGCAGTACTTC. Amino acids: CASSLSARALGAGAQYF.

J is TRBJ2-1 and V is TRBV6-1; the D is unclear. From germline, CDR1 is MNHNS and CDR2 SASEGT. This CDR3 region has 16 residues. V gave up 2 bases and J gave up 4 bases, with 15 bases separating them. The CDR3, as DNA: TGTGCCAGCAGTGAACTTCCTCCAGGTTCTTACAATGAGCAGTTCTTC. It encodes CASSELPPGSYNEQFF.

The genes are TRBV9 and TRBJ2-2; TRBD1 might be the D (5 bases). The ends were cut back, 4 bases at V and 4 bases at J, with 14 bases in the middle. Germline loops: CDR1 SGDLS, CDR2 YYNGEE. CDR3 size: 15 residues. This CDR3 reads CASSKAGSATGELFF. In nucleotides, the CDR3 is TGTGCCAGCAGCAAAGCAGGGTCGGCCACCGGGGAGCTGTTTTTT.

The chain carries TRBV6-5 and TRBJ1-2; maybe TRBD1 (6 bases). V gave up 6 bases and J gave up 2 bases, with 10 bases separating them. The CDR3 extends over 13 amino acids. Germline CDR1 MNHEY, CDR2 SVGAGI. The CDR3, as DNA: TGTGCCAGCAGGATGGACAGCAACTATGGCTACACCTTC. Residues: CASRMDSNYGYTF.

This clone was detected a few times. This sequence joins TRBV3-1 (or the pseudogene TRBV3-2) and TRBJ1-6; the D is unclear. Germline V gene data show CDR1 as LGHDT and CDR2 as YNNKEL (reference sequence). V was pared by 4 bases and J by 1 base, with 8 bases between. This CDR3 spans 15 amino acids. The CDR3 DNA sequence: TGTGCCAGCAGCCGGCAGAGTTCCTATAATTCACCCCTCCACTTT. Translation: CASSRQSSYNSPLHF.

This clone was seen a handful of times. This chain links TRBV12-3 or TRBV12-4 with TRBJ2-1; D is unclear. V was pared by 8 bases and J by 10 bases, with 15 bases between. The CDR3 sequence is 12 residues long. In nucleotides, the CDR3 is TGTGCCAGCGGCCCCCCATCAGGCGAGCAGTTCTTC. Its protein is CASGPPSGEQFF.

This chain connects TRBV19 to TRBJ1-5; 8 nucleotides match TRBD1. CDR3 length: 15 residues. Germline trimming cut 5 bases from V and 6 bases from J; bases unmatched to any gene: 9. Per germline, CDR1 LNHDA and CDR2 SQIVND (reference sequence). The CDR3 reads CASSLRTGSGQPQHF. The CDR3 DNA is TGTGCCAGTAGTCTCAGGACAGGGTCCGGTCAGCCCCAGCATTTT.

CDR3 sequence reads: CASSQEGLAGMNEQFF. The CDR3 coding sequence is TGTGCCAGCAGCCAAGAGGGACTAGCGGGGATGAATGAGCAGTTCTTC. The rearrangement links TRBV3-1 (or the pseudogene TRBV3-2) to TRBJ2-1; the match to TRBD2 covers 13 bases. The junction had 3 bases not matched to a gene; V was cut back by 0 bases and J by 7 bases. The CDR3 loop spans 16 amino acids. Germline V gene data show CDR1 as LGHDT and CDR2 as YNNKEL (reference sequence).

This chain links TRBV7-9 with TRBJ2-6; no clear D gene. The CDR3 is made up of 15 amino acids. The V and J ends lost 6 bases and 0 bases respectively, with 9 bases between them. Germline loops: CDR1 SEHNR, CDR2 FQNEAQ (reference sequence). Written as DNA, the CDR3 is TGTGCCAGCAGTCGACGGTTCTCTGGGGCCAACGTCCTGACTTTC. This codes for CASSRRFSGANVLTF.

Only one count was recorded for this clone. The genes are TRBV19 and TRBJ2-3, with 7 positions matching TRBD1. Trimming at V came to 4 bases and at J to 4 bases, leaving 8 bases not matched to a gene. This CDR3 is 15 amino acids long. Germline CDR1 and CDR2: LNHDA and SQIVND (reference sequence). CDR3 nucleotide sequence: TGTGCCAGTAGTACAAGACAGGGTCCCCCAGATACGCAGTATTTT. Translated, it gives CASSTRQGPPDTQYF.

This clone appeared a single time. This CDR3 reads CASSITTIGGYTF. The CDR3, as DNA: TGTGCCAGTAGTATCACCACAATCGGTGGCTACACCTTC. The chain employs TRBV19 and TRBJ1-2; no clear D. The CDR3 is made up of 13 amino acids. V was trimmed by 3 bases and J by 7 bases, leaving 12 bases between them. The germline V gene encodes CDR1 LNHDA and CDR2 SQIVND (reference sequence). Full variable domain (missing parts from reference TRBV19 and TRBJ1-2): DGGITQSPKYLFRKEGQNVTLSCEQNLNHDAMYWYRQDPGQGLRLIYYSQIVNDFQKGDIAEGYSVSREKKESFPLTVTSAQKNPTAFYLCASSITTIGGYTFGSGTRLTVV.

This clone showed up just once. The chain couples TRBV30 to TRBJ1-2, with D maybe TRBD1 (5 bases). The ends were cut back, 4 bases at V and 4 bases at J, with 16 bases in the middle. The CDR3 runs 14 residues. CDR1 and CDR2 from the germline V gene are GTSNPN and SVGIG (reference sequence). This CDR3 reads CAWTRWSGPYGYTF. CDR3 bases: TGTGCCTGGACAAGGTGGTCAGGGCCCTATGGCTACACCTTC.

In DNA form, the CDR3 reads TGTGCCAGCAGCTTTACCCCTTGGGCCTACGAGCAGTACTTC. This sequence encodes CASSFTPWAYEQYF. The chain joins TRBV5-6 to TRBJ2-7; D ambiguous. The CDR3 runs to 14 residues. CDR1 SGHDT and CDR2 YYEEEE come from the germline V gene. V lost 2 bases and J lost 2, with 11 bases in between.